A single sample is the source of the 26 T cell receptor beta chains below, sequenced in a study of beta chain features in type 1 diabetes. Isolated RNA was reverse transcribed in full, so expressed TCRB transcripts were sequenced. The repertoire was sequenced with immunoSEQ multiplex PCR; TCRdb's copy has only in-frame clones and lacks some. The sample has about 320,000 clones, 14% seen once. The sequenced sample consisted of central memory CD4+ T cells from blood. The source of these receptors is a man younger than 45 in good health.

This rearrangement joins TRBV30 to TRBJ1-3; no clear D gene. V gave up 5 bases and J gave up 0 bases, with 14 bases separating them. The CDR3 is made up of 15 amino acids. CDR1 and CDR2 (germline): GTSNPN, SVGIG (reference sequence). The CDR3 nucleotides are TGTGCCTGGGGGAAGGAACAGTCCTCTGGAAACACCATATATTTT. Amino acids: CAWGKEQSSGNTIYF.

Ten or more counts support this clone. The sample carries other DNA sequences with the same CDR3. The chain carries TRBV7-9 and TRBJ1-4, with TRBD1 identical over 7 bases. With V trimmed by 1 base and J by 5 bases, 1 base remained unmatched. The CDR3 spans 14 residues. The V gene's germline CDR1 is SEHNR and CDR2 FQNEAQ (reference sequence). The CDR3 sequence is CASSLDRGNEKLFF. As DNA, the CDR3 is TGTGCCAGCAGCTTAGACAGGGGAAATGAAAAACTGTTTTTT.

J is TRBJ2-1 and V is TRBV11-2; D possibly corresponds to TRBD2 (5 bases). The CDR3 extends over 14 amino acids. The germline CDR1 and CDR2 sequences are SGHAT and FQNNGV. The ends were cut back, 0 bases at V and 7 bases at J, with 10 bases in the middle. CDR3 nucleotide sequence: TGTGCCAGCAGCTTAGAATGGGAGCGGAATGAGCAGTTCTTC. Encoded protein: CASSLEWERNEQFF.

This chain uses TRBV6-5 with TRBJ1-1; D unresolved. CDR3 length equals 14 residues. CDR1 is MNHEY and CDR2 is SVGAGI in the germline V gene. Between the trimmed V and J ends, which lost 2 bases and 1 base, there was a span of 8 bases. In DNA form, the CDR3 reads TGTGCCAGCAGTTACCGGTGGGCGAACACTGAAGCTTTCTTT. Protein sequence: CASSYRWANTEAFF.

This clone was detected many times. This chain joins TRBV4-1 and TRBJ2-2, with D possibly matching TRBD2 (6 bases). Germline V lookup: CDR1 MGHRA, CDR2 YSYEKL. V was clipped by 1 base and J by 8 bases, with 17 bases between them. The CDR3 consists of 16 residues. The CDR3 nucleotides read TGCGCCAGCAGCCAAGGGGACGGAGGGCCAAGGGGGGAGCTGTTTTTT. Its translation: CASSQGDGGPRGELFF.

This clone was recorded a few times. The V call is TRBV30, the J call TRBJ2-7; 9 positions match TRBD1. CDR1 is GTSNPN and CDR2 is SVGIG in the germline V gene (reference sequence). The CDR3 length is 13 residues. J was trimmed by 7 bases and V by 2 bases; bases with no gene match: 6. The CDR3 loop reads CAWSFTGGGEQYV. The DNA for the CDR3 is TGTGCCTGGAGTTTTACAGGGGGCGGTGAGCAGTACGTC.

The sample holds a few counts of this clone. CDR3 loop: CASSAGQGYTGELFF. CDR3 in DNA: TGCGCCAGCAGCGCGGGACAGGGATACACCGGGGAGCTGTTTTTT. The chain couples TRBV5-1 to TRBJ2-2; 9 bases map to TRBD1. Germline V CDR1 and CDR2: SGHRS, YFSETQ. This CDR3 has 15 amino acids. V trimming: 4 bases; J trimming: 3 bases; junction bases outside the gene matches: 4. Full variable domain (remainder filled in from reference TRBV5-1 and TRBJ2-2): KAGVTQTPRYLIKTRGQQVTLSCSPISGHRSVSWYQQTPGQGLQFLFEYFSETQRNKGNFPGRFSGRQFSNSRSEMNVSTLELGDSALYLCASSAGQGYTGELFFGEGSRLTVL.

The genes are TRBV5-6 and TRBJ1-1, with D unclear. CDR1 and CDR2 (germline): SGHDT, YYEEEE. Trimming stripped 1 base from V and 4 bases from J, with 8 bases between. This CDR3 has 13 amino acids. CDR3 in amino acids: CASSLRGPTEAFF. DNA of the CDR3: TGTGCCAGCAGCTTGCGGGGTCCCACTGAAGCTTTCTTT.

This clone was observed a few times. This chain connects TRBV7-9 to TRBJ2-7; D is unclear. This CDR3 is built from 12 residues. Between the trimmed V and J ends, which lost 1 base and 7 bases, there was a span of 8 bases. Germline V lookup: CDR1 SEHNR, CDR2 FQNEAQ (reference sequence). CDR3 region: CASSLGTMEQYV. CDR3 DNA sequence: TGTGCCAGCAGCTTAGGTACGATGGAGCAGTACGTC.

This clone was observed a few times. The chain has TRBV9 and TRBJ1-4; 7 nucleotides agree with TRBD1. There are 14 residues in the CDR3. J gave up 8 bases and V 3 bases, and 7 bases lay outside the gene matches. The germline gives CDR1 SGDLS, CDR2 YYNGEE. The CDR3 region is CASSGTGVREKLFF. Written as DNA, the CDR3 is TGTGCCAGCAGCGGAACAGGGGTGCGAGAAAAACTGTTTTTT.

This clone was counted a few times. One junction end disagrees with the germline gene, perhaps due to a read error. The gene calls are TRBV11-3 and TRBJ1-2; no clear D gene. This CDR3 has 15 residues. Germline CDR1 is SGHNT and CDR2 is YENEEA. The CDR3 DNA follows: TGCGCCAGCAGCCAAAACAGAGTAGCTAACTATGGCTACACCTTC. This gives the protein CASSQNRVANYGYTF.

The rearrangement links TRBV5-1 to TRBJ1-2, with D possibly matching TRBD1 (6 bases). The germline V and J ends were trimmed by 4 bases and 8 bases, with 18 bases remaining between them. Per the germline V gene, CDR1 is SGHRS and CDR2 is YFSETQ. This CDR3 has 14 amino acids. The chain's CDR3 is CASSPNTGIGGYTF. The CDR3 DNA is TGCGCCAGCAGCCCAAATACAGGGATCGGAGGCTACACCTTC.

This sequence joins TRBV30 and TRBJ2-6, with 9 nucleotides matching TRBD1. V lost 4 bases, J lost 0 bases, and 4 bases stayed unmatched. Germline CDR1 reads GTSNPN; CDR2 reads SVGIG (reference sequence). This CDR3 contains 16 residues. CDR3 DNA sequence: TGTGCCTGGAAACAGGGGGCTCTCTCTGGGGCCAACGTCCTGACTTTC. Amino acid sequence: CAWKQGALSGANVLTF.

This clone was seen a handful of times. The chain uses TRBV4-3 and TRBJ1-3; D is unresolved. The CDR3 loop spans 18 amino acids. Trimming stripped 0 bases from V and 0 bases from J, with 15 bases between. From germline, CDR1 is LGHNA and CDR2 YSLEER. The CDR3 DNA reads TGCGCCAGCAGCCAAGATTCGGCCTCGACATACTCTGGAAACACCATATATTTT. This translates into CASSQDSASTYSGNTIYF.

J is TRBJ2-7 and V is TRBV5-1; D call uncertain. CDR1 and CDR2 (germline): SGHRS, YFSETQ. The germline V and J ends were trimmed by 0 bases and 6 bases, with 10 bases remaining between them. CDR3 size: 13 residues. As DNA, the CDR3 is TGCGCCAGCAGCTTGGGGGCCAGGACCGAGCAGTACTTC. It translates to CASSLGARTEQYF.

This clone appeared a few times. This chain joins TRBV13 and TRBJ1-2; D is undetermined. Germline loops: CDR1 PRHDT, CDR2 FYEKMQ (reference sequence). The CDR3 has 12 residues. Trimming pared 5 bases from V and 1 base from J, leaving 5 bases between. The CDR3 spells CASSGSNYGYTF. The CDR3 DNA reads TGTGCCAGCAGCGGGAGTAACTATGGCTACACCTTC.

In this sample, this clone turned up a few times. The CDR3 DNA reads as TGTGCCTGGGACCGTGGCTCGGAGGGAAACATTCAGTACTTC. Residues: CAWDRGSEGNIQYF. The chain joins TRBV30 to TRBJ2-4; D is possibly TRBD2 (6 bases). Looked up from germline, CDR1 is GTSNPN and CDR2 is SVGIG (reference sequence). The CDR3 is 14 amino acids. The V end was cut by 5 bases, the J end by 6 bases, with 17 bases between.

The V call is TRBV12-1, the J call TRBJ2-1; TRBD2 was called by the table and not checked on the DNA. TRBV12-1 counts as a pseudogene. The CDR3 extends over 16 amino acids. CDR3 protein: CASRGLRASGKNEQFF. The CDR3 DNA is TGTGCCAGCAGAGGTTTGAGGGCTAGCGGGAAGAATGAGCAGTTCTTC.

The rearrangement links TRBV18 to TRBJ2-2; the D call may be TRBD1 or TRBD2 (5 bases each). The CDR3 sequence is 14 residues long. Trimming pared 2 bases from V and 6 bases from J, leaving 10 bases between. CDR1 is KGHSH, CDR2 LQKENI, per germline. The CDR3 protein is CASSPMGTAGELFF. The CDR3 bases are TGTGCCAGCTCACCAATGGGGACCGCCGGGGAGCTGTTTTTT.

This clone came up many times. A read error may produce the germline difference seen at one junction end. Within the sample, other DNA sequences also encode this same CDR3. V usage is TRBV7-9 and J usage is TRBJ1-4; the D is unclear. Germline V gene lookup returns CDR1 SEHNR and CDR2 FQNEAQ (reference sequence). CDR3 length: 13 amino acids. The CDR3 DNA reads TGCGCCAGCAGCCAAGGCCCTAAGGAAAAACTGTTTTTT. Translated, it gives CASSQGPKEKLFF.

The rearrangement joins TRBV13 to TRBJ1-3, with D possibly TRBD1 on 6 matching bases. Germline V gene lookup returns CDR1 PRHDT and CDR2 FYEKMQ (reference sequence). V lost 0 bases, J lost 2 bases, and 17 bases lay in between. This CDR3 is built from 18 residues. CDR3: CASSLGQLGALTGNTIYF. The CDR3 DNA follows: TGTGCCAGCAGCTTAGGACAGTTGGGGGCATTGACTGGAAACACCATATATTTT.

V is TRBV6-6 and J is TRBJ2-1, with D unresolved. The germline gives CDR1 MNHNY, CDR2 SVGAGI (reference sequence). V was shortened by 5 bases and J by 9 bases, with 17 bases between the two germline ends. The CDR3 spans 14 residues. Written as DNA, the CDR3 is TGTGCCAGCAGTCGAGGACCTGATCGGGCTGAGCAGTTCTTC. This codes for CASSRGPDRAEQFF.

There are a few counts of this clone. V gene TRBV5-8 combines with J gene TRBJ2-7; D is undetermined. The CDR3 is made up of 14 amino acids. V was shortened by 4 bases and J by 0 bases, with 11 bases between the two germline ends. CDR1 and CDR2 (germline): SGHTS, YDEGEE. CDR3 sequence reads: CASSGQLRSYEQYV. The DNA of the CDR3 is TGTGCCAGCAGCGGGCAGCTACGCTCCTACGAGCAGTACGTC.

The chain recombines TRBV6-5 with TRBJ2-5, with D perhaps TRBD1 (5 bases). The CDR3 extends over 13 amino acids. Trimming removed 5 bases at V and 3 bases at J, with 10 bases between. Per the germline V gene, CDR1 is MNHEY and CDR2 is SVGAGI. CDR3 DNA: TGTGCCAGCAGTGAACAGGTCGAAGAGACCCAGTACTTC. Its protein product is CASSEQVEETQYF.

This CDR3 is CASSPGTANSYEQYF. The CDR3 DNA follows: TGTGCCAGCAGTCCCGGGACAGCAAACTCCTACGAGCAGTACTTC. J is TRBJ2-7 and V is TRBV6-1, with 7 nucleotides matching TRBD1. This CDR3 spans 15 amino acids. J gave up 0 bases and V 5 bases, and 7 bases lay outside the gene matches. The germline V gene has CDR1 MNHNS and CDR2 SASEGT.

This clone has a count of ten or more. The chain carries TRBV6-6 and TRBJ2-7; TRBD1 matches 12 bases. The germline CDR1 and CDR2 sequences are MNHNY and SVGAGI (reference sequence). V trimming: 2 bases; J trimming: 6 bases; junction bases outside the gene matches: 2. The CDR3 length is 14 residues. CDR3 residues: CASSYGTGGAEQYF. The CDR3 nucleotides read TGTGCCAGCAGTTACGGGACAGGGGGCGCCGAGCAGTACTTC.